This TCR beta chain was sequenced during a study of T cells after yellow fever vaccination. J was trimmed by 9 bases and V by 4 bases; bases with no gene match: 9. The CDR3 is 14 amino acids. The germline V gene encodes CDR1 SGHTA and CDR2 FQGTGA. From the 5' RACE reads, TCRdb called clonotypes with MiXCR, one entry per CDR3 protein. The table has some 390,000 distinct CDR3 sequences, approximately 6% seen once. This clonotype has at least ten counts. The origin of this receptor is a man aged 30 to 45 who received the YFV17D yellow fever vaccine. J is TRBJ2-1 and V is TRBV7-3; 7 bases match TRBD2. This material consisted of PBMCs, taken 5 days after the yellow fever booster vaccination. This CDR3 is CASSYGGSTAEQFF. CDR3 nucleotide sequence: TGTGCCAGCAGCTATGGCGGGAGTACGGCTGAGCAGTTCTTC. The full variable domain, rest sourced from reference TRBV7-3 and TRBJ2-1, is GAGVSQTPSNKVTEKGKYVELRCDPISGHTALYWYRQSLGQGPEFLIYFQGTGAADDSGLPNDRFFAVRPEGSVSTLKIQRTERGDSAVYLCASSYGGSTAEQFFGPGTRLTVL.